This TCR beta chain was profiled in a study of T cells after yellow fever vaccination. V gave up 8 bases and J gave up 5 bases, with 15 bases separating them. The CDR3 is 14 residues long. Looked up from germline, CDR1 is SGHVS and CDR2 is FNYEAQ. For TCR, cDNA came from 5'RACE template switching, which added a universal primer site and UMIs. TCRdb recomputed calls from the 5' RACE reads with MiXCR, one row per CDR3 protein. Here the sample spans about 510,000 distinct CDR3 sequences, 20% to 25% being singletons. Study-level findings and limits: Post-booster reappearance was seen for most primary-vaccination clones (around 97% CD4, around 88% CD8). Only a minor proportion of clonotypes was detected across both CD4 and CD8 compartments.

In regard to this clonotype: Its target is not known.

This rearrangement joins TRBV7-6 to TRBJ2-2; D might be TRBD1 (6 bases). This TCR derives from a man younger than 35 who received the YFV17D yellow fever vaccine. The starting material was PBMCs, obtained more than 20 days after the first yellow fever vaccination. Written as DNA, the CDR3 is TGTGCCAGCGGGCCCGGACAGAAGACCGGGGAGCTGTTTTTT. It encodes CASGPGQKTGELFF.